This TCR beta chain derives from a study of blood T cell repertoires in COVID-19 (TCRdb year 2020). The study in broad terms: The collaborator samples originated in the United States, Italy and Spain and spanned the acute and convalescent phases of COVID-19. The material from the prospective study consisted of cDNA or gDNA derived from T cells, B-cell-depleted T cells, or PBMCs. Subjects who had been exposed to COVID-19, were actively infected with it, or had recovered from it provided the deeply sampled blood TCRbeta repertoires that made up the dataset. The repertoires were released in a freely available public database meant as a resource for research on the immune response to SARS-CoV-2. The samples were drawn from two sources: the first 160 participants of the ongoing ImmuneRACE study, and 1,254 subjects contributed by 6 global collaborators. Sample metadata almost always included a de-identified subject ID, COVID-19 status, age in years and sex. HLA class I and class II types, where available, came from metadata supplied by the sample provider rather than from assay-based typing.

The germline V gene encodes CDR1 LNHDA and CDR2 SQIVND (reference sequence). The trim is 3 bases for V and 1 base for J, with a gap of 6 bases between the germline ends. The CDR3 holds 14 amino acids from the cysteine to the phenylalanine. Only the CDR3 portion is preserved as DNA: 42 bases, with reading frame beginning at the first base. What the research found in general, with its limitations: The quantity of clinical and demographic metadata differed by source and by participant and was supplied without curation.

Whole blood was collected in K2EDTA tubes by collaborating institutions according to the institutions' own protocols. Collaborator samples were shipped for TCRbeta analysis as frozen whole blood, isolated PBMCs, or DNA extracted from either sample type. A word on this clone: The target of this receptor is not known. Base qualities are missing; no much larger clone stands one base away.

The immunoSEQ Assay, a bias-controlled multiplex PCR, was used to amplify TCRbeta CDR3 regions from genomic DNA. The study's own analysis went as follows. Within the assay, amplification of reference gene primers was used to estimate how many nucleated cells each sample contained. To quantify the absolute abundance of each unique TCRbeta CDR3 rearrangement, sequence reads were collapsed and filtered. Productive Simpson clonality was computed per sample as the square root of Simpson's diversity index over productive rearrangements. Entries here come from immuneACCESS through TCRdb and include only in-frame sequences with V and J called. Some clones fail to appear in such tables; in the studies checked, an unresolved V gene covers under half of the shortfall, and the cause of the remainder is unknown. That table furnishes V, J and clone size, whereas the DNA furnished D and trimming. The sample table lists tens of thousands of clones, roughly 83% of them with a count of one. The ten largest clones add up to around 25% of the sample.

The sequence joins TRBV19 to TRBJ2-2; perhaps TRBD1 is the D gene, with 6 bases matching. This receptor was obtained from a man aged 70-80 years with active COVID-19. Sequencing was performed on peripheral blood. CDR3 region: CASSIRGNTGELFF. The nucleotide sequence reads as follows: TGTGCCAGTAGTATCAGGGGGAACACCGGGGAGCTGTTTTTT. Beyond the CDR3, the reference TRBV19 and TRBJ2-2 genes provide the residues; the full variable domain reads: DGGITQSPKYLFRKEGQNVTLSCEQNLNHDAMYWYRQDPGQGLRLIYYSQIVNDFQKGDIAEGYSVSREKKESFPLTVTSAQKNPTAFYLCASSIRGNTGELFFGEGSRLTVL.